The source of this TCR beta chain is a study of blood T cell repertoires in COVID-19. Authors' analysis steps: Nucleated cell number was recorded as an estimate derived from reference gene primer amplification. The assay was immunoSEQ multiplex PCR, and TCRdb's table has in-frame clones only and misses some. V and J calls and clone size are as listed in that table; D and trimming were resolved from the DNA. The sample has about 120,000 clones, almost 90% seen once. Seattle patient enrollment occurred during active infection, with longitudinal follow-up thereafter. With V trimmed by 6 bases and J by 2 bases, 12 bases remained unmatched. The CDR3 is 17 amino acids. CDR1 is ENHRY and CDR2 is SYGVKD in the germline V gene.

Input material: peripheral blood. This TCR was recovered from a woman aged 55 to 70 with COVID-19, enrolled during active disease. This chain connects TRBV10-3 to TRBJ2-1; 8 nucleotides agree with TRBD1. The CDR3 nucleotides are TGTGCCATCAGCAAAACCGGGACAGGAGGGGCCTACAATGAGCAGTTCTTC. This gives the protein CAISKTGTGGAYNEQFF.